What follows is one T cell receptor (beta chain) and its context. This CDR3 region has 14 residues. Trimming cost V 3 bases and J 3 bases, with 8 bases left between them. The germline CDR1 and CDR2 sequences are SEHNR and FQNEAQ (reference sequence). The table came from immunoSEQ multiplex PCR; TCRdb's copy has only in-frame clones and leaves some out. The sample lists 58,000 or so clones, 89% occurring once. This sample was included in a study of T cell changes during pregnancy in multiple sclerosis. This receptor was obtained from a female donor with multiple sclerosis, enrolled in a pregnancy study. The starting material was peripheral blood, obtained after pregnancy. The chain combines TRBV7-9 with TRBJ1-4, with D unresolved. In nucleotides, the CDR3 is TGTGCCAGCAGCTTGAATTCGGCTAATGAAAAACTGTTTTTT. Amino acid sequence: CASSLNSANEKLFF. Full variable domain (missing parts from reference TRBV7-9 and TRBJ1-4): DTGVSQNPRHKITKRGQNVTFRCDPISEHNRLYWYRQTLGQGPEFLTYFQNEAQLEKSRLLSDRFSAERPKGSFSTLEIQRTEQGDSAMYLCASSLNSANEKLFFGSGTQLSVL.